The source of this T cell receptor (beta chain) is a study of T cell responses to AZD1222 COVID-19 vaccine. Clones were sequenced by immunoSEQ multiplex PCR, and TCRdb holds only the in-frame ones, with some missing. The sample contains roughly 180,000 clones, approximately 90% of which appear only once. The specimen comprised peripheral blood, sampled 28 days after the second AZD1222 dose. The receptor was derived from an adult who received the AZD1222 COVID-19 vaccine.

Here the CDR3 DNA reads TGTGCCAGCAGCCAAGTCCGGGACAGGGGCTACAATGAGCAGTTCTTC. It encodes CASSQVRDRGYNEQFF. The chain joins TRBV3-1 (or the pseudogene TRBV3-2) to TRBJ2-1, with TRBD1 matching over 10 bases. Trimming took 1 base from V and 3 from J; bases not matched to a gene: 3. The CDR3 covers 16 residues. Germline CDR1 reads LGHDT; CDR2 reads YNNKEL (reference sequence).